Included here is one T cell receptor beta chain sequence, with context. Its antigen is unidentified. The data were obtained in a study of regulatory and conventional T cells in RAG deficiency. Study-wide points: RAG-deficient patients showed markedly lower Shannon entropy and higher Simpson indices than control T-cell subsets. These Omenn syndrome Treg sorts may hold peripherally activated cells instead. Patient subsets had shorter CDR3s; Omenn Treg-Tconv overlap exceeded 75%. Omenn syndrome and CID/AS patients had 85 to 100-fold fewer unique Treg TCR beta sequences, versus around 9.4-fold elsewhere.

Germline CDR1 SGHRS, CDR2 YFSETQ. The CDR3 extends over 16 amino acids. Trimming left V 1 base short and J 2 bases short, with 14 bases between. Assay: immunoSEQ multiplex PCR; the TCRdb copy retains only in-frame clones and omits some. The sample consists of around 37,000 clones, 70% to 90% of them appearing once. The data were also submitted as part of a second study, on regulatory T cells. That report adds: The PCR used 52 TRBV and 13 TRBJ primers.

The material sequenced was CD8+ T cells sorted from blood. V is TRBV5-1 and J is TRBJ2-3, with D hard to call. The clonotype was recovered from a human donor in good health. This CDR3 reads CASSLLWESFTDTQYF. The CDR3 DNA reads TGCGCCAGCAGCTTGCTGTGGGAATCCTTCACAGATACGCAGTATTTT.